This is a list of T cell receptor beta chains from one sample in a study of patients and donors after allogeneic stem cell transplantation. MiXCR, run by TCRdb on the RT-PCR reads, gives a single entry per CDR3 protein. The table has about 160,000 distinct CDR3 sequences, 24% seen once. Input material: blood, either unsorted or a sorted T cell fraction (not recorded which). Receptor source: a human donor who was either an allogeneic HSCT recipient or a stem cell or donor lymphocyte infusion donor (not recorded which). It is not recorded whose cells these are; they may come from a transplant donor. Both conserved end residues are part of each CDR3. D genes are given only for firm matches. The size of a clone is reported for some rows only, either as once, few or many, or as a class for expanded clones.

cdr3_nt,cdr3_aa,d_call,j_call,v_call,clone_size
TGCAGTGCTAGGATCGGCGGGGGCGGTTACAATGAGCAGTTCTTC,CSARIGGGGYNEQFF,.,TRBJ2-1,TRBV20-1,.
TGTGCCAGCAGCCTAGGGGAACTAGAAGCTTTCTTT,CASSLGELEAFF,.,TRBJ1-1,TRBV12-3/TRBV12-4,.
TGCAGTGCTAGACAAAACCCAGATGAGCAGTTCTTC,CSARQNPDEQFF,.,TRBJ2-1,TRBV20-1,few
TGTGCCAGCAGCGGGACAGGGAATACCGAGCAGTACTTC,CASSGTGNTEQYF,TRBD1,TRBJ2-7,TRBV6-1,.
TGTGCCAGCAGTTTAGCGGACAGCCACAATGAGCAGTTCTTC,CASSLADSHNEQFF,.,TRBJ2-1,TRBV27,.
TGTGCCAGCTCGGACAGGGGTACCTACGAGCAGTACTTC,CASSDRGTYEQYF,TRBD1,TRBJ2-7,TRBV25-1,.
TGTGCCAGCGGATTAGCGGGGGCTATTGAGCAGTTCTTC,CASGLAGAIEQFF,TRBD2,TRBJ2-1,TRBV6-6,.
TGCGCCAGCAGCTTGGAACGGGACACATACTCTGGAAACACCATATATTTT,CASSLERDTYSGNTIYF,.,TRBJ1-3,TRBV5-1,.
TGCGCCAGCAGCTTCACAGATTCTTTTAGCACAGATACGCAGTATTTT,CASSFTDSFSTDTQYF,.,TRBJ2-3,TRBV5-1,.
TGTGCCAGCAGCCGAAAGACTAGCGGGGACGCCTACGAGCAGTACTTC,CASSRKTSGDAYEQYF,TRBD2,TRBJ2-7,TRBV4-2,few
TGCGCCAGCAGCTCACAGGGGGCAACTAATGAAAAACTGTTTTTT,CASSSQGATNEKLFF,TRBD1,TRBJ1-4,TRBV5-1,few
TGCAGTGCTAGACCTCCGGTGGATGAAAAACTGTTTTTT,CSARPPVDEKLFF,.,TRBJ1-4,TRBV20-1,few
TGTGCCATCAGTGTAGCGGGGAACTCCTACAATGAGCAGTTCTTC,CAISVAGNSYNEQFF,TRBD2,TRBJ2-1,TRBV10-3,few
TGTGCCACCACCCGACCGGGGACAGGAGGGGGAAGGCAGTTCTTC,CATTRPGTGGGRQFF,TRBD1,TRBJ2-1,TRBV15,.
TGTGCTAGTGGTTTAAACAGGGTGTTGCAGCCCCAGCATTTT,CASGLNRVLQPQHF,.,TRBJ1-5,TRBV12-5,few
TGCAGCGTTGGACAGGACTATAGCAATCAGCCCCAGCATTTT,CSVGQDYSNQPQHF,.,TRBJ1-5,TRBV29-1,few
TGTGCCAGCAGTTACTCTGGCGGACCACCGTGGGGAAACACCATATATTTT,CASSYSGGPPWGNTIYF,.,TRBJ1-3,TRBV6-5,few
TGTGCCAGCAGTGATGTGGCGGGGTGGGATAATTCACCCCTCCACTTT,CASSDVAGWDNSPLHF,.,TRBJ1-6,TRBV6-1,.
TGTGCCAGCAGTGAGGGGGTTCTCGGTGAAAAACTGTTTTTT,CASSEGVLGEKLFF,.,TRBJ1-4,TRBV25-1,few
TGCAGTGCCGGACAGGGTTGGGCTGGTCCCGAAAAACTGTTTTTT,CSAGQGWAGPEKLFF,TRBD1,TRBJ1-4,TRBV20-1,.
TGTGCCAGCAGTTGGACGCAGGGCCCAAACTATGGCTACACCTTC,CASSWTQGPNYGYTF,.,TRBJ1-2,TRBV6-6,.
TGCAGTGCTAGCAGGGGGCGCCGGGGGTATGGCTACACCTTC,CSASRGRRGYGYTF,TRBD1,TRBJ1-2,TRBV20-1,.
TGTGCCACCAGTGATGAAGGGTCGAGACAGCCCCAGCATTTT,CATSDEGSRQPQHF,.,TRBJ1-5,TRBV24-1,many
TGTGCCAGTAGTATTGGTCAGCAAACTTTCTACGAGCAGTACTTC,CASSIGQQTFYEQYF,.,TRBJ2-7,TRBV19,few
TGCGCCAGCAGCCCCCGGGAGGGTACCGGGGAGCTGTTTTTT,CASSPREGTGELFF,TRBD2,TRBJ2-2,TRBV5-1,.
TGTGCCAGCAGCGTAACCGGGACAGGGGGAGTTGGCTACACCTTC,CASSVTGTGGVGYTF,TRBD1,TRBJ1-2,TRBV7-9,.